This T cell receptor (beta chain) was found in a study of T cells in Graves' hyperthyroidism and ophthalmopathy. Lactation, pregnancy, other autoimmune disease or uncontrolled infection excluded patients. Each diagnosis drew on symptoms, thyroxine, TRAb, thyroid ultrasound and orbital computed tomography findings. This clonotype was seen repeatedly, ten times or more. Germline V gene lookup returns CDR1 SGHTA and CDR2 FQGNSA. The CDR3 is made up of 15 amino acids. Trimming removed 3 bases from V and 3 bases from J; junction bases left unmatched: 7. Amplification of TCR beta CDR3 regions was performed using RNA transcripts as template. The study used the HTBI primer set for a first-round RT-PCR of the TCR CDR3. TCRdb reprocessed the multiplex PCR reads via MiXCR and lists one record per CDR3 protein. The data hold 400,000 to 500,000 distinct CDR3 sequences, with about an eighth observed a single time.

The chain employs TRBV7-2 and TRBJ2-5; TRBD1 aligns across 7 bases. The sample comprised blood. The TCR was taken from a woman aged 18 to 35 with Graves' hyperthyroidism. The CDR3 loop is CASSLRPGQKETQYF. CDR3 coding DNA: TGTGCCAGCAGCTTGCGCCCGGGACAGAAAGAGACCCAGTACTTC.